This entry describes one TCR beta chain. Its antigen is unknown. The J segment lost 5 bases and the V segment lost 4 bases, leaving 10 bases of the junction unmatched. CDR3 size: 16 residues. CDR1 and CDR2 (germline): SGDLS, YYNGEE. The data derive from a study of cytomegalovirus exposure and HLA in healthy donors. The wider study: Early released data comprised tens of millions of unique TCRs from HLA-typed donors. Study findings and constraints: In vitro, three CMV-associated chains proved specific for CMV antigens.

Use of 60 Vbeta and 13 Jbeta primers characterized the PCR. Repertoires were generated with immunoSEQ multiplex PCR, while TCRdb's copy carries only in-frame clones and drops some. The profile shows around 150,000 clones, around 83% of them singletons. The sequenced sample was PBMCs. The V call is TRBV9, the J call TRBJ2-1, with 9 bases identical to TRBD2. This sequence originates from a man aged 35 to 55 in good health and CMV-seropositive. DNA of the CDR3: TGTGCCAGCAGCCCACCTGCGGGAGGGACCAACAATGAGCAGTTCTTC. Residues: CASSPPAGGTNNEQFF. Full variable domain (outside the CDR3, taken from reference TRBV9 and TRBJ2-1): DSGVTQTPKHLITATGQRVTLRCSPRSGDLSVYWYQQSLDQGLQFLIQYYNGEERAKGNILERFSAQQFPDLHSELNLSSLELGDSALYFCASSPPAGGTNNEQFFGPGTRLTVL.